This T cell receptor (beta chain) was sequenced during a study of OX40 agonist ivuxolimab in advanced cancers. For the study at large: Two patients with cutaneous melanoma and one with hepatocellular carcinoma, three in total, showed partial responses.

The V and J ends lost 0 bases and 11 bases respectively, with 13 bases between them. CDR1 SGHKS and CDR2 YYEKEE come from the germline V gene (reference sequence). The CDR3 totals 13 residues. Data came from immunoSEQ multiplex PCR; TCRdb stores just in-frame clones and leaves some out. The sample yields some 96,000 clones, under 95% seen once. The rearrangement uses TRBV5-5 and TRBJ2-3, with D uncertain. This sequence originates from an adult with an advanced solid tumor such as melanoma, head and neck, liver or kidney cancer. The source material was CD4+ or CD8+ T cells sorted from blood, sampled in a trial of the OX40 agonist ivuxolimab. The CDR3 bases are TGTGCCAGCAGCTTGGAGGGTTTAGGGAAGCAGTATTTT. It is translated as CASSLEGLGKQYF.